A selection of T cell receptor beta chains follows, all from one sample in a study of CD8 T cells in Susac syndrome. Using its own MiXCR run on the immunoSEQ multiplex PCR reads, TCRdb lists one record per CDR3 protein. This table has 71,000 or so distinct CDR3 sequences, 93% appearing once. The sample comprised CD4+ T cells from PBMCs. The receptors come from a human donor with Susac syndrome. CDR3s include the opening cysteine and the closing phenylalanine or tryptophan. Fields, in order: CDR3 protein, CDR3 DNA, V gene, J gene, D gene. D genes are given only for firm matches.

CDR3aa: CATSVGIPGELFF; CDR3nt: TGTGCCACCAGTGTGGGAATCCCCGGGGAGCTGTTTTTT; v_gene: TRBV24-1; j_gene: TRBJ2-2; d_gene: .
CDR3aa: CASSRTTTSEKLFF; CDR3nt: TGTGCCAGCAGCCGCACTACTACAAGTGAAAAACTGTTTTTT; v_gene: TRBV7-2; j_gene: TRBJ1-4; d_gene: .
CDR3aa: CASSVAIAGSTYNEQFF; CDR3nt: TGTGCCAGCAGCGTAGCGATAGCGGGGAGCACCTACAATGAGCAGTTCTTC; v_gene: TRBV9; j_gene: TRBJ2-1; d_gene: TRBD2
CDR3aa: CSARELSRGNQPQHF; CDR3nt: TGCAGTGCTAGAGAATTATCTAGGGGCAATCAGCCCCAGCATTTT; v_gene: TRBV20-1; j_gene: TRBJ1-5; d_gene: .
CDR3aa: CASSARQVNYGYTF; CDR3nt: TGTGCCAGTAGTGCCAGACAGGTGAACTATGGCTACACCTTC; v_gene: TRBV19; j_gene: TRBJ1-2; d_gene: .
CDR3aa: CASSLLHGGYTF; CDR3nt: TGTGCCAGCAGTTTACTCCACGGGGGCTACACCTTC; v_gene: TRBV28; j_gene: TRBJ1-2; d_gene: .
CDR3aa: CASSLGPLGYTF; CDR3nt: TGTGCCAGCAGCTTAGGACCCCTCGGCTACACCTTC; v_gene: TRBV7-2; j_gene: TRBJ1-2; d_gene: .
CDR3aa: CASSIDRDPYEQYF; CDR3nt: TGTGCCAGTAGTATCGACAGGGACCCCTACGAGCAGTACTTC; v_gene: TRBV19; j_gene: TRBJ2-7; d_gene: TRBD1
CDR3aa: CASSLSRAWDEAFF; CDR3nt: TGTGCCAGCAGCTTATCCCGGGCTTGGGATGAAGCTTTCTTT; v_gene: TRBV7-9; j_gene: TRBJ1-1; d_gene: .
CDR3aa: CASSKTQTSPSNQPQHF; CDR3nt: TGTGCCAGTAGTAAAACACAGACGAGCCCCAGCAATCAGCCCCAGCATTTT; v_gene: TRBV19; j_gene: TRBJ1-5; d_gene: .
CDR3aa: CASSMTSGGYEQYF; CDR3nt: TGTGCCAGTAGTATGACTAGCGGGGGCTACGAGCAGTACTTC; v_gene: TRBV19; j_gene: TRBJ2-7; d_gene: TRBD2
CDR3aa: CASSQAGDRYYEQYF; CDR3nt: TGTGCCAGCAGCCAAGCCGGGGACAGATACTACGAGCAGTACTTC; v_gene: TRBV3-1; j_gene: TRBJ2-7; d_gene: TRBD1
CDR3aa: CSAGDREVFEQYF; CDR3nt: TGCAGTGCCGGGGACAGGGAGGTTTTTGAGCAGTACTTC; v_gene: TRBV20-1; j_gene: TRBJ2-7; d_gene: TRBD1
CDR3aa: CASSYSRTGTSNEQYF; CDR3nt: TGTGCCAGCAGTTACTCCCGGACAGGGACTAGTAACGAGCAGTACTTC; v_gene: TRBV6-5; j_gene: TRBJ2-7; d_gene: .
CDR3aa: CSARDGGSTSGYTF; CDR3nt: TGCAGTGCTAGAGATGGGGGCTCTACCTCAGGCTACACCTTC; v_gene: TRBV20-1; j_gene: TRBJ1-2; d_gene: .
CDR3aa: CASSPVDSNQPQHF; CDR3nt: TGTGCCAGCAGCCCCGTAGACAGCAATCAGCCCCAGCATTTT; v_gene: TRBV3-1; j_gene: TRBJ1-5; d_gene: .
CDR3aa: CASSQDRGSSYNSPLHF; CDR3nt: TGCGCCAGCAGCCAAGATCGAGGTAGCTCCTATAATTCACCCCTCCACTTT; v_gene: TRBV4-3; j_gene: TRBJ1-6; d_gene: .
CDR3aa: CASSYSSSGGLYNEQFF; CDR3nt: TGTGCCAGCAGTTACTCGAGTAGCGGGGGCCTCTACAATGAGCAGTTCTTC; v_gene: TRBV6-5; j_gene: TRBJ2-1; d_gene: TRBD2
CDR3aa: CSARDWRKNTGDFKSYTF; CDR3nt: TGCAGTGCTAGAGATTGGAGGAAGAACACAGGGGACTTTAAAAGCTACACCTTC; v_gene: TRBV20-1; j_gene: TRBJ1-2; d_gene: TRBD1
CDR3aa: CASSQETVEGNEQFF; CDR3nt: TGCGCCAGCAGCCAAGAAACAGTGGAGGGCAATGAGCAGTTCTTC; v_gene: TRBV4-3; j_gene: TRBJ2-1; d_gene: .
CDR3aa: CASRPQGAGYNEQFF; CDR3nt: TGTGCCAGCAGACCCCAGGGGGCCGGCTACAATGAGCAGTTCTTC; v_gene: TRBV28; j_gene: TRBJ2-1; d_gene: TRBD1
CDR3aa: CASDRYTEAFF; CDR3nt: TGTGCCAGCGACAGATACACTGAAGCTTTCTTT; v_gene: TRBV2; j_gene: TRBJ1-1; d_gene: .
CDR3aa: CASRYLAGGPSEQYF; CDR3nt: TGTGCCAGCAGGTACCTAGCGGGGGGGCCGAGTGAGCAGTACTTC; v_gene: TRBV7-2; j_gene: TRBJ2-7; d_gene: TRBD2
CDR3aa: CASSTTKTPDTQYF; CDR3nt: TGCGCCAGCAGCACGACTAAGACCCCAGATACGCAGTATTTT; v_gene: TRBV5-1; j_gene: TRBJ2-3; d_gene: .
CDR3aa: CASSFRWGARSGNTIYF; CDR3nt: TGTGCCAGCAGTTTCCGCTGGGGGGCCCGCTCTGGAAACACCATATATTTT; v_gene: TRBV28; j_gene: TRBJ1-3; d_gene: .
CDR3aa: CASRSGGGNQPQHF; CDR3nt: TGTGCCAGCAGATCAGGGGGTGGTAATCAGCCCCAGCATTTT; v_gene: TRBV6-5; j_gene: TRBJ1-5; d_gene: TRBD1
CDR3aa: CASSPFATNEKLFF; CDR3nt: TGTGCCAGCTCACCATTTGCAACTAATGAAAAACTGTTTTTT; v_gene: TRBV18; j_gene: TRBJ1-4; d_gene: .
CDR3aa: CASKGQENTEAFF; CDR3nt: TGTGCCAGTAAAGGACAGGAGAACACTGAAGCTTTCTTT; v_gene: TRBV19; j_gene: TRBJ1-1; d_gene: TRBD1
CDR3aa: CASSQRDTNNEQFF; CDR3nt: TGTGCCAGCAGCCAGAGGGATACCAATAATGAGCAGTTCTTC; v_gene: TRBV4-2; j_gene: TRBJ2-1; d_gene: .
CDR3aa: CASSLSGMNTEAFF; CDR3nt: TGTGCCAGCAGTTTGTCAGGGATGAACACTGAAGCTTTCTTT; v_gene: TRBV28; j_gene: TRBJ1-1; d_gene: .
CDR3aa: CATSDSGSSPNYGYTF; CDR3nt: TGTGCCACCAGTGATTCAGGTAGCAGCCCTAACTATGGCTACACCTTC; v_gene: TRBV24-1; j_gene: TRBJ1-2; d_gene: .
CDR3aa: CASSLALLGRVNEKLFF; CDR3nt: TGTGCCAGCAGCTTAGCCCTTCTAGGCAGGGTAAACGAAAAACTGTTTTTT; v_gene: TRBV7-9; j_gene: TRBJ1-4; d_gene: .
CDR3aa: CASSYNSNYGYTF; CDR3nt: TGTGCCAGCAGTTACAACAGCAATTATGGCTACACCTTC; v_gene: TRBV6-2/TRBV6-3; j_gene: TRBJ1-2; d_gene: .